Described below is a single T cell receptor (beta chain) sequence and its context. What it binds is not known. V lost 5 bases, J lost 8 bases, and 9 bases stayed unmatched. Germline CDR1 and CDR2: LGHNA and YNFKEQ. The CDR3 is 16 amino acids. These data are taken from a study of cytomegalovirus exposure and HLA in healthy donors. At the level of the study: In an early release, HLA-typed donors contributed some 80 million unique TCR sequences.

Study conclusions and caveats: Data from an earlier analysis indicated that most TCR beta V segments were productive either about 90% or about 30% of the time. Roughly uniform depth of sequencing across donors was assumed in presence/absence analyses.

The PCR used 60 Vbeta and 13 Jbeta primers. Authors' processing steps: Unique TCR beta chains numbered 60 million to 100 million in a later analysis, with roughly 11 million shared. Sequencing was performed with immunoSEQ multiplex PCR; in TCRdb, only in-frame clones are kept and a portion is missing. V, J and clone size derive from that table, while D and trimming were established from the DNA sequence. Of around 120,000 clones listed, around 62% are singletons. The chain has TRBV4-2 and TRBJ2-1, with 13 bases lining up with TRBD2. Material: PBMCs. This TCR came from a woman aged 40 to 50 in good health and CMV-seropositive. The CDR3 protein is CASSYGLAGVLHEQFF. The CDR3 DNA reads TGTGCCAGCAGCTACGGACTAGCGGGAGTTCTACATGAGCAGTTCTTC.